Listed below are T cell receptor beta chains from one sample, sequenced in a study of shared clonotypes between healthy human individuals. Method: immunoSEQ multiplex PCR; TCRdb's copy keeps in-frame clones and lacks some. The table has around 2.5 million clones, roughly 93% seen once; the top ten hold approximately 0.37%. The sequenced sample consisted of naive CD4+ T cells from PBMCs. These receptors came from a young man in good health. Some clones in this sample may be carry-over from other donors' samples. CDR3s include the opening cysteine and the closing phenylalanine or tryptophan. Each record gives: J gene, V gene, CDR3 protein.

>TRBJ2-7|TRBV28
CASSSGYPYEQYF
>TRBJ2-5|TRBV7-2
CASSLGAGQETQYF
>TRBJ2-5|TRBV21-1
CASSKGRSTTQSKETQYF
>TRBJ1-2|TRBV5-1
CASSEGQGASGYTF
>TRBJ2-7|TRBV7-2
CASSLLPPRTSGWSYEQYF
>TRBJ2-1|TRBV7-9
CASSLTGVYGLNEQFF
>TRBJ1-5|TRBV28
CASTDRRNQPQHF
>TRBJ1-1|TRBV5-1
CASSLRAGRWDTEAFF
>TRBJ1-5|TRBV28
CASSSNSGDQPQHF
>TRBJ1-1|TRBV19
CASSTWGGTTEAFF
>TRBJ2-2|TRBV5-1
CASSLLAAGELFF